This T cell receptor beta chain is drawn from a study of monozygotic twins with inflammatory bowel disease. Study results and limitations: For IBD, no single strong associated signal or clonotype was supported. Repertoire similarity matched across concordant and discordant twins, perhaps owing to limited power.

Incorporation of UMIs carrying a 6-nucleotide sample barcode was performed by template switching. From its re-call of the 5' RACE reads, TCRdb lists each CDR3 protein once, without DNA. The sample has about 380,000 distinct CDR3 sequences. Unsorted whole blood yielded the total RNA, with T cells left unselected. Per germline, CDR1 SQVTM and CDR2 ANQGSEA. The CDR3 consists of 14 residues. Details on this clonotype: Its matching antigen is unknown.

This chain uses TRBV29-1 with TRBJ2-3. Sequencing input: blood. This sequence originates from a human donor with ulcerative colitis or Crohn's disease, or a healthy co-twin of an affected twin (not recorded which). CDR3 region: CSVVGWSGTDTQYF.